The source of this TCR beta chain is a study of cytomegalovirus exposure and HLA in healthy donors. Amplification used 60 Vbeta primers and 13 Jbeta primers. Some clones are missing from TCRdb's copy, which holds only in-frame ones; the method was immunoSEQ multiplex PCR. The sample consists of around 150,000 clones, around 80% of them appearing once. Study-level results: Equally common other TCR beta chains were less clonally expanded than HLA-associated ones, a later analysis found. Later analysis identified several of the most significant clusters that appeared linked to common viral pathogens. A later analysis reportedly found that, within productive TCRs, an Asian-associated ancestry cluster had fewer N-insertions than the mean observed across the roughly 610 donors. Reported performance of the classifier showed diagnosis of cytomegalovirus status with high specificity and sensitivity.

Per germline, CDR1 MNHEY and CDR2 SVGAGI. The J segment lost 6 bases and the V segment lost 0 bases, leaving 7 bases of the junction unmatched. The CDR3 is 15 residues long. This clone occurred a few times. Antigen unknown. V and J are TRBV6-5 and TRBJ1-2; 7 bases agree with TRBD1. Sequences were obtained from PBMCs. The TCR originated in a woman under 30 in good health and CMV-seronegative. The CDR3 spells CASSYSPTGEDGYTF. CDR3 DNA sequence: TGTGCCAGCAGTTACTCTCCAACAGGGGAGGATGGCTACACCTTC.